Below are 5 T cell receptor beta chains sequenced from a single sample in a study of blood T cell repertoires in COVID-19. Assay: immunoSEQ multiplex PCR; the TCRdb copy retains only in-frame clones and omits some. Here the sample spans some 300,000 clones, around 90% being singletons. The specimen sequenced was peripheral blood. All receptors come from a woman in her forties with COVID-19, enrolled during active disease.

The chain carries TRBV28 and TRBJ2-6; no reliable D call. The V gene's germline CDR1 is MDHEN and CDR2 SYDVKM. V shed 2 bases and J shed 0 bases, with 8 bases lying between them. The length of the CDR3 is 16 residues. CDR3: CASSLDLSSGANVLTF. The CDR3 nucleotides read TGTGCCAGCAGTTTAGACTTAAGCTCTGGGGCCAACGTCCTGACTTTC.

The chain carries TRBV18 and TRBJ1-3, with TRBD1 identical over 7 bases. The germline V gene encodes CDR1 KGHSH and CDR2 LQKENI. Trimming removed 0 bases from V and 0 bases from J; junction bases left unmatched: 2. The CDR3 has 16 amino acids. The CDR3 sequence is CASSPPRQGSGNTIYF. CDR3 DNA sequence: TGTGCCAGCTCACCACCGAGACAGGGCTCTGGAAACACCATATATTTT.

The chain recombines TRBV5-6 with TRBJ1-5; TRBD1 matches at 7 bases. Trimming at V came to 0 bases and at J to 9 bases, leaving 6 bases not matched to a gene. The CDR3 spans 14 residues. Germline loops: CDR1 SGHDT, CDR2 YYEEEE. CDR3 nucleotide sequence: TGTGCCAGCAGCTTGGGGACAGGTGTGGCGCCCCAGCATTTT. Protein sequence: CASSLGTGVAPQHF.

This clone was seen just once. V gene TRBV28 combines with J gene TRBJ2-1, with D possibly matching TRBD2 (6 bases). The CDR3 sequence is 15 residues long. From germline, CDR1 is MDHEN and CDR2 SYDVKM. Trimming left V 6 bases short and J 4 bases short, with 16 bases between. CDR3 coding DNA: TGTGCCAGCAGAGAGGGGCTAGCGCCTTACAATGAGCAGTTCTTC. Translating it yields CASREGLAPYNEQFF.

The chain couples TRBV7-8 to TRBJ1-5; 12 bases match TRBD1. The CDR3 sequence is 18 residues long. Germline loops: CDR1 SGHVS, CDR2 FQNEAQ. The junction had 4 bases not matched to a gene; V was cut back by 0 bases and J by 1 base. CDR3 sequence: CASSLARDRGLSNQPQHF. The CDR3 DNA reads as TGTGCCAGCAGCTTAGCCCGGGACAGGGGGCTGAGCAATCAGCCCCAGCATTTT.